This entry features one TCR beta chain sequence. This sample was taken from a study of shared clonotypes between healthy human individuals. Looking at the study overall: Per donor, CD8 memory used one plate, CD8 naive used two, CD4 memory used three and CD4 naive used three.

Naive CD8 cells were CD45RO-negative, positively selected for CCR7, excluding terminally differentiated effector memory CD45RA+ cells. In replicate PCRs of sorted subsets, approximately 210 ng DNA, 29,000 or so T cell genomes, was used. TCRdb keeps only in-frame clones here, not all; method: immunoSEQ multiplex PCR. The sample carries over 2 million clones, about 95% recorded once. V shed 6 bases and J shed 3 bases, with 14 bases lying between them. Per germline, CDR1 MNHEY and CDR2 SVGAGI. The CDR3 loop spans 15 amino acids. The clonotype originates from a man aged 18 to 30 in good health. The V and J genes are TRBV6-5 and TRBJ2-2; D may correspond to TRBD1 or TRBD2 (5 bases each). Source material: naive CD8+ T cells sorted from blood. CDR3 in DNA: TGTGCCAGCAGGGTCGTAGGGACGGACACCGGGGAGCTGTTTTTT. Translation: CASRVVGTDTGELFF.